The 10 T cell receptor beta chains below all came from one sample that was sequenced in a study of a mutant IDH1 vaccine in newly diagnosed glioma. Assay: immunoSEQ multiplex PCR; the TCRdb copy retains only in-frame clones and omits some. The table shows tens of thousands of clones, with approximately 84% occurring only once. Which antigens these TCRs recognize remains unknown. Time point defined: week 23, last vaccination. Topical imiquimod was applied with each vaccine dose, which held 300 ug of mutant IDH1 20-mer peptide. The sequences come from PBMCs, collected from a glioma patient whose treatment included an IDH1 peptide vaccine. The receptor source for this set is a man younger than 30 with glioma.

This chain joins TRBV27 and TRBJ1-5, with TRBD1 as a possible D gene (5 bases). The length of the CDR3 is 15 residues. Trimming took off 5 bases at V and 2 bases at J, with 13 bases between the two ends. Looked up from germline, CDR1 is MNHEY and CDR2 is SMNVEV (reference sequence). CDR3 DNA sequence: TGTGCCAGCAGTATCACGGTGACAGGCAATCAGCCCCAGCATTTT. It translates to CASSITVTGNQPQHF.

The chain is built from TRBV7-9 and TRBJ1-1, with TRBD1 matching over 8 bases. The germline CDR1 and CDR2 sequences are SEHNR and FQNEAQ (reference sequence). The CDR3 is made up of 16 amino acids. V dropped 6 bases and J dropped 7; count of bases not matched to a gene: 16. The CDR3, as DNA: TGTGCCAGCAGGTCCGGGGGGACAGGCAATTTGGGTGAAGCTTTCTTT. Residues: CASRSGGTGNLGEAFF.

V gene TRBV28 combines with J gene TRBJ1-5; TRBD1 might be the D (6 bases). CDR3 length: 15 amino acids. V was clipped by 2 bases and J by 4 bases, with 12 bases between them. CDR1 and CDR2 (germline): MDHEN, SYDVKM. CDR3 in amino acids: CASSLMGHLNQPQHF. The DNA of the CDR3 is TGTGCCAGCAGTTTAATGGGACACTTGAATCAGCCCCAGCATTTT.

The chain combines TRBV19 with TRBJ1-2; a possible D gene is TRBD1 (5 bases). There are 16 residues in the CDR3. Trimming cost V 7 bases and J 1 base, with 19 bases left between them. Germline assignment: CDR1 LNHDA and CDR2 SQIVND (reference sequence). Here the CDR3 DNA reads TGTGCCAGTAAGGGGACGGCAGCCACTCGTAACTATGGCTACACCTTC. This sequence encodes CASKGTAATRNYGYTF.

The table lists this clone with a count of one. The chain couples TRBV30 to TRBJ2-1; TRBD2 aligns across 8 bases. Germline values: CDR1 GTSNPN, CDR2 SVGIG (reference sequence). The V and J ends lost 4 bases and 5 bases, in that order; junction bases with no gene match: 7. CDR3 length equals 14 residues. The CDR3 loop is CAWIPGLDDNEQFF. DNA for the CDR3: TGTGCCTGGATCCCGGGACTAGACGACAATGAGCAGTTCTTC.

This clone showed up just a few times. The V call is TRBV28, the J call TRBJ1-1, with D possibly matching TRBD1 (5 bases). The ends were cut back, 2 bases at V and 5 bases at J, with 12 bases in the middle. Germline loops: CDR1 MDHEN, CDR2 SYDVKM. This CDR3 comprises 14 residues. The CDR3 DNA follows: TGTGCCAGCAGTTTAAGGGACCCGTGGACTGAAGCTTTCTTT. Translated: CASSLRDPWTEAFF.

The chain employs TRBV5-1 and TRBJ1-1, with D unresolved. V lost 2 bases and J lost 4, with 9 bases in between. The germline V gene encodes CDR1 SGHRS and CDR2 YFSETQ. The CDR3 is 13 residues long. The CDR3 DNA reads as TGCGCCAGCAGCTTAACAGTCGTCACTGAAGCTTTCTTT. It translates to CASSLTVVTEAFF.

To note about this clone: Different DNA sequences within this sample yield the same CDR3. This chain joins TRBV5-6 and TRBJ1-1, with TRBD1 as a possible D gene (5 bases). Germline V gives CDR1 SGHDT, CDR2 YYEEEE. Trimming left V 4 bases short and J 0 bases short, with 7 bases between. The CDR3 has 13 amino acids. In nucleotides, the CDR3 is TGTGCCAGCAGCCTGGGACTGAACACTGAAGCTTTCTTT. Its protein product is CASSLGLNTEAFF.

V is TRBV6-5 and J is TRBJ1-3, with D unclear. Deletions cut 8 bases from V and 0 bases from J, with 8 bases between. Germline V lookup: CDR1 MNHEY, CDR2 SVGAGI. The CDR3 runs to 13 residues. The CDR3 loop reads CASSANSGNTIYF. CDR3 sequence (DNA): TGTGCCAGCTCGGCCAACTCTGGAAACACCATATATTTT.

The chain joins TRBV7-2 to TRBJ1-2; D gene ambiguous. Between the trimmed V and J ends, which lost 3 bases and 4 bases, there was a span of 9 bases. Germline values: CDR1 SGHTA, CDR2 FQGNSA. This CDR3 contains 13 residues. CDR3 sequence reads: CASSFGSLYGYTF. CDR3 DNA: TGTGCCAGCAGCTTTGGCAGTCTCTATGGCTACACCTTC.